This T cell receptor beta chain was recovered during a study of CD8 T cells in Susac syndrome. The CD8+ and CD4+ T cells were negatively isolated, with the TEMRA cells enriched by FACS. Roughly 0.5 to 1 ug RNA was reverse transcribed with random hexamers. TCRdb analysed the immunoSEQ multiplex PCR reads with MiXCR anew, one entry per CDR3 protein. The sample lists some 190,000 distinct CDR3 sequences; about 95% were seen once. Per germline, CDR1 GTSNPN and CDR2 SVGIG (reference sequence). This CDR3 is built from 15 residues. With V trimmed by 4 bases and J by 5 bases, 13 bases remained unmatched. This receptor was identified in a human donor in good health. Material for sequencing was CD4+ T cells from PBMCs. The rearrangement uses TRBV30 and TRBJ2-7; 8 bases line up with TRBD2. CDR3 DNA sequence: TGTGCCTGGAAGGCGGCTGGCGGGAGGACCCACGAGCAGTACTTC. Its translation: CAWKAAGGRTHEQYF.